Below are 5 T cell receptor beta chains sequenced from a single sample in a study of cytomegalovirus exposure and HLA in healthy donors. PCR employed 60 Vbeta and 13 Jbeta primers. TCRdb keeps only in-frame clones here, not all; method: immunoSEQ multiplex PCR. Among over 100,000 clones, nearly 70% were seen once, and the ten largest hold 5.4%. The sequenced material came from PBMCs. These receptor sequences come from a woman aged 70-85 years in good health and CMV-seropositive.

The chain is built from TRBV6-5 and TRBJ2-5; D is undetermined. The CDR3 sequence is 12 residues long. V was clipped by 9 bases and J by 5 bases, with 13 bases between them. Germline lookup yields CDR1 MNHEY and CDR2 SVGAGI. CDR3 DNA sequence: TGTGCCAGTTACCAGGTCCGGGAGACCCAGTACTTC. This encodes CASYQVRETQYF.

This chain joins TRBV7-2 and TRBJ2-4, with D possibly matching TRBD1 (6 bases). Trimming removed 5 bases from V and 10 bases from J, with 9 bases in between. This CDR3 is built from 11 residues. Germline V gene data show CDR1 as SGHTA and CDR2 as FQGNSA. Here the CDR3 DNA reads TGTGCCAGCAGCATCCAGGGGATTCAGTACTTC. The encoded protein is CASSIQGIQYF.

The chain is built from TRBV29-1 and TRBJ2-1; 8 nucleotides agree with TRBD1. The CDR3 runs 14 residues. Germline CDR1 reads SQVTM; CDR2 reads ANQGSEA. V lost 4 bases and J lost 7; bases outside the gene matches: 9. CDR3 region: CSVAGQGAKNEQFF. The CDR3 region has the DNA TGCAGCGTTGCTGGGCAGGGGGCCAAAAATGAGCAGTTCTTC.

DNA for the CDR3: TGTGCCAGCTCATCACAGGGGGTGGCAGAGACCCAGTACTTC. Amino acids: CASSSQGVAETQYF. The rearrangement links TRBV18 to TRBJ2-5; 8 positions agree with TRBD1. This CDR3 is built from 14 residues. The germline V gene has CDR1 KGHSH and CDR2 LQKENI. V gave up 5 bases and J gave up 4 bases; unmatched junction bases: 6.

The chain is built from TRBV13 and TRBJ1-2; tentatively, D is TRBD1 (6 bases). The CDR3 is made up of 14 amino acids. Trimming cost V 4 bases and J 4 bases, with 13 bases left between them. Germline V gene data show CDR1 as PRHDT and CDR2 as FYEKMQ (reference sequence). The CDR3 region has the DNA TGTGCCAGCAGCTCCACACAGGGTGTCTATGGCTACACCTTC. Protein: CASSSTQGVYGYTF. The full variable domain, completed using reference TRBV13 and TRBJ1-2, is AAGVIQSPRHLIKEKRETATLKCYPIPRHDTVYWYQQGPGQDPQFLISFYEKMQSDKGSIPDRFSAQQFSDYHSELNMSSLELGDSALYFCASSSTQGVYGYTFGSGTRLTVV.